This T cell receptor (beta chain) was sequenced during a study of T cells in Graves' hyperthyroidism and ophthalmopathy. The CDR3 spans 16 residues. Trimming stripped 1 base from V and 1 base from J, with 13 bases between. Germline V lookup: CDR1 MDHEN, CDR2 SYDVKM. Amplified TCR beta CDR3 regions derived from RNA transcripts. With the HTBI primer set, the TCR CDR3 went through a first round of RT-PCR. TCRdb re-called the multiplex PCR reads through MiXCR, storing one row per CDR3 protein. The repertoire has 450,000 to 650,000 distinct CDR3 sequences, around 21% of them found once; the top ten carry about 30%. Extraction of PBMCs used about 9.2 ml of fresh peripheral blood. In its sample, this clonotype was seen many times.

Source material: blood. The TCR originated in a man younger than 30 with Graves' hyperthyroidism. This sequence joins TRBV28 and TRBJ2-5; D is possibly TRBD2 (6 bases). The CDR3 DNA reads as TGTGCCAGCAGTTTATCGCTAGGGACTGCCCAAGAGACCCAGTACTTC. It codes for CASSLSLGTAQETQYF.